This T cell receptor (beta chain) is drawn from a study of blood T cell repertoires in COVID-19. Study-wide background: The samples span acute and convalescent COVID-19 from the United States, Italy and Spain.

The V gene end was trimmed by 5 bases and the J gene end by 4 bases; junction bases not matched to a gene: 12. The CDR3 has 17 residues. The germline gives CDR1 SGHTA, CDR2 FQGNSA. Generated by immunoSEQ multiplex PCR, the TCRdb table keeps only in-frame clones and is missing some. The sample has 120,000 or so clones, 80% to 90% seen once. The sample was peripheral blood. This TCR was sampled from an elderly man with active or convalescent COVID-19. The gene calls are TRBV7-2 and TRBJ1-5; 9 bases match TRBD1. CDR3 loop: CASSRTAGTGFNQPQHF. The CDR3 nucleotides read TGTGCCAGCAGCCGGACCGCCGGGACAGGGTTTAATCAGCCCCAGCATTTT.